These 29 T cell receptor beta chains share one sample of origin, sequenced in a study of T cell repertoires in ileal Crohn's disease. Using immunoSEQ multiplex PCR, the repertoire was profiled, and TCRdb retains in-frame clones only, with some absent. The top ten clones hold roughly 2% of a sample with about 62,000 clones, around 90% of them seen once. The time point: neoterminal ileum biopsy at postoperative endoscopy, about 6 months after surgery. What was sequenced was ileal tissue. These receptors originate from an adult with Crohn's disease.

J is TRBJ2-5 and V is TRBV10-2; D perhaps matches TRBD2 (5 bases). The CDR3 is made up of 18 amino acids. The ends were cut back, 6 bases at V and 4 bases at J, with 27 bases in the middle. Germline assignment: CDR1 WSHSY and CDR2 SAAADI. CDR3 coding DNA: TGCGCCAGCAGCCGGGGTTCTTTTCGACTGACCGGATCAGAGACCCAGTACTTC. Protein: CASSRGSFRLTGSETQYF.

The rearrangement links TRBV9 to TRBJ2-1; D unresolved. This CDR3 comprises 16 residues. Per germline, CDR1 SGDLS and CDR2 YYNGEE. Trimming cost V 0 bases and J 0 bases, with 10 bases left between them. This CDR3 is CASSVGHVSSYNEQFF. The CDR3 DNA is TGTGCCAGCAGCGTAGGGCACGTCAGCTCCTACAATGAGCAGTTCTTC.

This chain uses TRBV5-5 with TRBJ1-3; D possibly corresponds to TRBD1 (5 bases). V was pared by 10 bases and J by 0 bases, with 8 bases between. CDR1 and CDR2 from the germline V gene are SGHKS and YYEKEE (reference sequence). The CDR3 runs to 12 residues. The CDR3 DNA reads TGTGCCTGCCAGGGCTCTGGAAACACCATATATTTT. This encodes CACQGSGNTIYF.

J is TRBJ1-2 and V is TRBV5-1; TRBD1 agrees at 8 bases. V gave up 4 bases and J gave up 4 bases; unmatched junction bases: 6. Germline V gene data show CDR1 as SGHRS and CDR2 as YFSETQ. This CDR3 comprises 14 residues. The CDR3 region is CASSIQGASYGYTF. CDR3 sequence (DNA): TGCGCCAGCAGCATTCAGGGGGCGAGCTATGGCTACACCTTC.

V and J are TRBV19 and TRBJ2-2; TRBD1 aligns across 8 bases. The CDR3 sequence is 16 residues long. The germline V gene encodes CDR1 LNHDA and CDR2 SQIVND (reference sequence). J was trimmed by 3 bases and V by 4 bases; bases with no gene match: 7. The DNA for the CDR3 is TGTGCCAGTAGTACCCCAGGGGGCAGGGACACCGGGGAGCTGTTTTTT. This translates into CASSTPGGRDTGELFF.

Details on this clone: Other DNA sequences in this sample translate to the same CDR3. The J gene is TRBJ2-7, the V gene TRBV2; the D is unclear. Germline CDR1 SNHLY, CDR2 FYNNEI. The ends were cut back, 5 bases at V and 1 base at J, with 9 bases in the middle. CDR3 length: 13 amino acids. Written as DNA, the CDR3 is TGTGCCAGCAGTATCCTATCTTCCTACGAGCAGTACTTC. It is translated as CASSILSSYEQYF.

V gene TRBV29-1 combines with J gene TRBJ1-2; TRBD1 is a possible D gene (5 bases). V was clipped by 4 bases and J by 7 bases, with 16 bases between them. This CDR3 contains 13 residues. Germline values: CDR1 SQVTM, CDR2 ANQGSEA. The CDR3 reads CSVALEWQGGYTF. DNA of the CDR3: TGCAGCGTTGCTCTGGAGTGGCAGGGTGGCTACACCTTC.

V is TRBV19 and J is TRBJ2-1; tentative D call: TRBD2 (6 bases). CDR1 and CDR2 (germline): LNHDA, SQIVND (reference sequence). V lost 5 bases and J 12 bases, leaving 11 bases between the germline ends. The CDR3 has 11 residues. The CDR3 region is CASSAREVQFF. The CDR3 bases are TGTGCCAGTAGTGCGCGGGAAGTGCAGTTCTTC.

CDR3 in DNA: TGTGCCAGCAGCTTAGGCCGACAGGGCATACATGACAATGAGCAGTTCTTC. It yields the protein CASSLGRQGIHDNEQFF. V usage is TRBV11-2 and J usage is TRBJ2-1; 7 nucleotides align to TRBD1. This CDR3 region has 17 residues. Germline CDR1 and CDR2: SGHAT and FQNNGV. V lost 1 base to trimming and J lost 5 bases; unmatched junction nucleotides: 11.

The rearrangement links TRBV5-1 to TRBJ2-5, with D tentatively TRBD1 (6 bases). Germline CDR1 is SGHRS and CDR2 is YFSETQ. The germline V and J ends were trimmed by 4 bases and 2 bases, with 21 bases remaining between them. CDR3 length: 17 residues. The CDR3 bases are TGCGCCAGCAGCAGTTCACTCGCCGGGACAACTCAAGAGACCCAGTACTTC. This gives the protein CASSSSLAGTTQETQYF.

This chain connects TRBV14 to TRBJ2-7, with 8 bases aligning to TRBD1. Germline-derived CDR1 and CDR2 are SGHDN and FVKESK. The CDR3 contains 18 residues. V lost 1 base and J lost 5; bases outside the gene matches: 16. The CDR3, as DNA: TGTGCCAGCAGCCAAGGGTTTGCCAGGACAGGGTATCGCGACGAGCAGTACTTC. Translating gives CASSQGFARTGYRDEQYF.

The chain links TRBV5-4 to TRBJ1-5, with 8 bases aligning to TRBD1. The CDR3 has 14 amino acids. Germline trimming cut 4 bases from V and 6 bases from J; bases unmatched to any gene: 6. CDR1 and CDR2 from the germline V gene are SGHNT and YYREEE (reference sequence). The CDR3 DNA reads as TGTGCCAGCAGCGCCGGTACAGGGGGTCAGCCCCAGCATTTT. This encodes CASSAGTGGQPQHF.

The chain combines TRBV19 with TRBJ1-5; maybe TRBD1 (5 bases). Germline-derived CDR1 and CDR2 are LNHDA and SQIVND (reference sequence). CDR3 length: 13 amino acids. Trimming removed 8 bases from V and 6 bases from J, with 14 bases in between. The CDR3 sequence is CASSTGGTQPQHF. Written as DNA, the CDR3 is TGTGCCAGTTCGACCGGCGGGACTCAGCCCCAGCATTTT.

V gene TRBV5-1 combines with J gene TRBJ2-2; 8 bases align to TRBD1. CDR1 SGHRS and CDR2 YFSETQ come from the germline V gene. This CDR3 is 15 amino acids long. V dropped 6 bases and J dropped 1; count of bases not matched to a gene: 5. CDR3 region: CASTDRAGNTGELFF. CDR3 in DNA: TGCGCCAGCACGGACAGGGCCGGGAACACCGGGGAGCTGTTTTTT.

This rearrangement joins TRBV13 to TRBJ1-1; TRBD1 agrees at 7 bases. This CDR3 has 15 amino acids. The germline gives CDR1 PRHDT, CDR2 FYEKMQ (reference sequence). V lost 5 bases and J lost 1; bases outside the gene matches: 7. The CDR3 DNA reads as TGTGCCAGCAGCACCTCCAGGGGGTGGAACACTGAAGCTTTCTTT. Translated: CASSTSRGWNTEAFF.

This chain uses TRBV6-5 with TRBJ2-1; D is possibly TRBD2 (7 bases). CDR3 size: 13 residues. Trimming removed 10 bases from V and 5 bases from J, with 15 bases in between. The germline V gene encodes CDR1 MNHEY and CDR2 SVGAGI. CDR3 bases: TGTGCCACCAGGGGAGGGGCGAACAATGAGCAGTTCTTC. It encodes CATRGGANNEQFF.

The V gene is TRBV28, the J gene TRBJ2-1; TRBD2 matches 14 bases. This CDR3 spans 17 amino acids. Unmatched junction bases numbered 7, after V lost 4 bases and J lost 5 bases. Germline lookup yields CDR1 MDHEN and CDR2 SYDVKM. The CDR3 DNA sequence: TGTGCCAGCAGTTCTCCGACTAGCGGGGGGGTTCACAATGAGCAGTTCTTC. This sequence encodes CASSSPTSGGVHNEQFF.

V usage is TRBV5-1 and J usage is TRBJ1-5; D is ambiguous. Germline values: CDR1 SGHRS, CDR2 YFSETQ. The CDR3 runs 13 residues. The V gene lost 1 base and the J gene lost 5 bases, with 7 bases spanning the gap. DNA for the CDR3: TGCGCCAGCAGCTTGAACGGTGATCAGCCCCAGCATTTT. Its translation is CASSLNGDQPQHF.

The rearrangement joins TRBV7-9 to TRBJ2-5; 8 bases are shared with TRBD1. The CDR3 extends over 15 amino acids. Germline V gene sequence: CDR1 SEHNR, CDR2 FQNEAQ (reference sequence). J gave up 2 bases and V 3 bases, and 5 bases lay outside the gene matches. CDR3 in amino acids: CASSFWTGTQETQYF. In nucleotides, the CDR3 is TGTGCCAGCAGCTTCTGGACAGGGACGCAAGAGACCCAGTACTTC.

V is TRBV10-3 and J is TRBJ1-1; D is undetermined. The CDR3 loop spans 14 amino acids. V lost 3 bases to trimming and J lost 5 bases, with 13 bases between them. Per germline, CDR1 ENHRY and CDR2 SYGVKD. The CDR3 region is CAISDPTGKTEAFF. The CDR3 coding sequence is TGTGCCATCAGTGACCCCACCGGGAAAACTGAAGCTTTCTTT.

This rearrangement joins TRBV7-2 to TRBJ1-2; D is perhaps TRBD1 (5 bases). Germline V lookup: CDR1 SGHTA, CDR2 FQGNSA. This CDR3 is 14 amino acids long. With 2 bases removed from V and 2 bases from J, the gap between germline ends came to 9 bases. The CDR3 sequence is CASSLLSGNYGYTF. CDR3 DNA: TGTGCCAGCAGCTTATTATCAGGGAACTATGGCTACACCTTC.

The rearrangement joins TRBV19 to TRBJ1-1; D is unresolved. The CDR3 sequence is 13 residues long. Between the trimmed V and J ends, which lost 4 bases and 1 base, there was a span of 7 bases. Germline assignment: CDR1 LNHDA and CDR2 SQIVND (reference sequence). CDR3 region: CASSTQWNTEAFF. CDR3 coding DNA: TGTGCCAGTAGTACACAGTGGAACACTGAAGCTTTCTTT.

J is TRBJ1-1 and V is TRBV28; D possibly corresponds to TRBD1 (5 bases). V was shortened by 3 bases and J by 1 base, with 15 bases between the two germline ends. The CDR3 has 16 amino acids. Looked up from germline, CDR1 is MDHEN and CDR2 is SYDVKM. The CDR3, as DNA: TGTGCCAGCAGTTTCGTCGGGGGAGGTTCGAACACTGAAGCTTTCTTT. Amino acids: CASSFVGGGSNTEAFF.

The CDR3 DNA is TGTGCCAGAAAACAGGAGAACTATGGCTACACCTTC. Amino acid sequence: CARKQENYGYTF. J is TRBJ1-2 and V is TRBV2, with TRBD1 as a possible D gene (5 bases). V gave up 9 bases and J gave up 2 bases, with 10 bases separating them. The CDR3 loop spans 12 amino acids. Germline CDR1 reads SNHLY; CDR2 reads FYNNEI.

The genes are TRBV10-1 and TRBJ1-3, with D uncertain. The CDR3 is made up of 15 amino acids. Germline V gene lookup returns CDR1 WNHNN and CDR2 SYGVQD (reference sequence). Trimming pared 0 bases from V and 2 bases from J, leaving 8 bases between. The CDR3 nucleotides read TGCGCCAGCAGTGAGTCGGCGGCGGCTGGAAACACCATATATTTT. Protein: CASSESAAAGNTIYF.

The chain joins TRBV6-5 to TRBJ2-7; possibly TRBD1 for D (6 bases). Germline V gene sequence: CDR1 MNHEY, CDR2 SVGAGI. The ends were cut back, 6 bases at V and 2 bases at J, with 14 bases in the middle. The CDR3 extends over 14 amino acids. CDR3 coding DNA: TGTGCCAGCAGCGGTCGGGACAAGACCTACGAGCAGTACTTC. Its protein product is CASSGRDKTYEQYF.

CDR3 coding DNA: TGTGCCAGCAGCTTGGGAGGCCAGGGTAGGAATACGCAGTATTTT. Protein: CASSLGGQGRNTQYF. The chain links TRBV5-6 to TRBJ2-3, with D perhaps TRBD1 (5 bases). The V and J ends lost 0 bases and 7 bases respectively, with 15 bases between them. The CDR3 loop spans 15 amino acids. Germline values: CDR1 SGHDT, CDR2 YYEEEE.

The chain uses TRBV19 and TRBJ1-5; no reliable D call. Trimming removed 6 bases from V and 0 bases from J, with 18 bases in between. The CDR3 covers 17 residues. Germline CDR1 and CDR2: LNHDA and SQIVND (reference sequence). The CDR3 is CASRNGVGWGSNQPQHF. The DNA for the CDR3 is TGTGCCAGTAGAAACGGGGTGGGATGGGGTAGCAATCAGCCCCAGCATTTT.

This clone has a single count. The J gene is TRBJ1-1, the V gene TRBV5-1; 7 bases line up with TRBD1. In germline, CDR1 is SGHRS, CDR2 YFSETQ. J was trimmed by 3 bases and V by 4 bases; bases with no gene match: 15. The CDR3 runs 17 residues. The CDR3 spells CASSGRFKTGRYTEAFF. The CDR3 region has the DNA TGCGCCAGCAGCGGAAGATTTAAGACAGGGAGATACACTGAAGCTTTCTTT.